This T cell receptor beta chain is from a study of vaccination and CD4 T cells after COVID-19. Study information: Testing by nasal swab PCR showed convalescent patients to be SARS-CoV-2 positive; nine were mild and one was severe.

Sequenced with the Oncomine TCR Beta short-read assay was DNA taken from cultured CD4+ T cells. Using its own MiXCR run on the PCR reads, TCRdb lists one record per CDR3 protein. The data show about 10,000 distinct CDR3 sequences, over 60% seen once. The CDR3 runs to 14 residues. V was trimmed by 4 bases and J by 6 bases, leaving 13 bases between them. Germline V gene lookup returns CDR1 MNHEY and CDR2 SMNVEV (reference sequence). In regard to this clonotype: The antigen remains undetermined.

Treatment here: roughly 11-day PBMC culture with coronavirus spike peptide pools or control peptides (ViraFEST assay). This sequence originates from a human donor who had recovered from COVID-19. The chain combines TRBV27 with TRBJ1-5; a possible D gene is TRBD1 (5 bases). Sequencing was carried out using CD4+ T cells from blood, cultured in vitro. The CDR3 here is CASSSGFVSQPQHF. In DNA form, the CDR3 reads TGTGCCAGCAGTTCAGGGTTTGTAAGTCAGCCCCAGCATTTT.